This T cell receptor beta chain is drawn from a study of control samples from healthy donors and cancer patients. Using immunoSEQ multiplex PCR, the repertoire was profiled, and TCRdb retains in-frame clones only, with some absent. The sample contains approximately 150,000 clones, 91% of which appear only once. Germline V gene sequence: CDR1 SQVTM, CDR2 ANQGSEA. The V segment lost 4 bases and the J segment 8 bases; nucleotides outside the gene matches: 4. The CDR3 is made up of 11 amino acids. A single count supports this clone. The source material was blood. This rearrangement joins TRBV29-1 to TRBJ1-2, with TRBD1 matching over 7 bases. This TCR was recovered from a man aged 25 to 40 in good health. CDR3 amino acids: CSVVRQGGYTF. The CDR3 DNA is TGCAGCGTTGTAAGACAGGGCGGCTACACCTTC. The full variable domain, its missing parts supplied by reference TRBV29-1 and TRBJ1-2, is SAVISQKPSRDICQRGTSLTIQCQVDSQVTMMFWYRQQPGQSLTLIATANQGSEATYESGFVIDKFPISRPNLTFSTLTVSNMSPEDSSIYLCSVVRQGGYTFGSGTRLTVV.